Listed below are T cell receptor beta chains from one sample, sequenced in a study of T cell responses to AZD1222 COVID-19 vaccine. The assay was immunoSEQ multiplex PCR, and TCRdb's table has in-frame clones only and misses some. This table holds around 50,000 clones, around four fifths found once. The specimen comprised peripheral blood, sampled on day 0 of AZD1222 vaccination. The receptors were gathered from an adult in good health. Both conserved end residues are part of each CDR3. D genes are given only for firm matches. A clone size is listed for some rows: how often the clone was seen (once, few, many), or a class if it is expanded.

d_call: .
clone_size: few
j_call: TRBJ1-2
v_call: TRBV27
cdr3_nt: TGTGCCAGCAGTTTACGGGGGAACCGTAACTATGGCTACACCTTC
cdr3_aa: CASSLRGNRNYGYTF

d_call: TRBD2
clone_size: .
j_call: TRBJ2-3
v_call: TRBV12-3/TRBV12-4
cdr3_nt: TGTGCCACCGGGGGGGGACCCACAGATACGCAGTATTTT
cdr3_aa: CATGGGPTDTQYF

d_call: TRBD2
clone_size: .
j_call: TRBJ2-7
v_call: TRBV14
cdr3_nt: TGTGCCAGCAGCGACCTAGCGGGGGTTCTTGAGCAGTACTTC
cdr3_aa: CASSDLAGVLEQYF

d_call: .
clone_size: .
j_call: TRBJ2-1
v_call: TRBV11-2
cdr3_nt: TGTGCCAGCAGCTTTCCCGGGGGCGCCGTGAATGAGCAGTTCTTC
cdr3_aa: CASSFPGGAVNEQFF

d_call: .
clone_size: few
j_call: TRBJ2-5
v_call: TRBV2
cdr3_nt: TGTGCCAGCTCAGGGGAGGGCCACATGTACCAAGAGACCCAGTACTTC
cdr3_aa: CASSGEGHMYQETQYF

d_call: TRBD1
clone_size: .
j_call: TRBJ2-5
v_call: TRBV19
cdr3_nt: TGTGCCAGTAGTATTCCCGGGACAGGGACGTACCAAGAGACCCAGTACTTC
cdr3_aa: CASSIPGTGTYQETQYF

d_call: TRBD1
clone_size: .
j_call: TRBJ1-1
v_call: TRBV18
cdr3_nt: TGTGCCAGCTCTCCCAGGGGGCTGGTTACTGAAGCTTTCTTT
cdr3_aa: CASSPRGLVTEAFF

d_call: .
clone_size: .
j_call: TRBJ1-2
v_call: TRBV15
cdr3_nt: TGTGCCACCAGTGTTTGGGGAGATGGCTACACCTTC
cdr3_aa: CATSVWGDGYTF

d_call: .
clone_size: once
j_call: TRBJ2-2
v_call: TRBV21-1
cdr3_nt: TGTGCCAGCAGCAACGGAGCGAACACCGGGGAGCTGTTTTTT
cdr3_aa: CASSNGANTGELFF

d_call: .
clone_size: .
j_call: TRBJ2-1
v_call: TRBV6-6
cdr3_nt: TGTGCCAGCAGCTCAGTTTTCTCAGGGGTTTACAATGAGCAGTTCTTC
cdr3_aa: CASSSVFSGVYNEQFF

d_call: TRBD1
clone_size: .
j_call: TRBJ1-3
v_call: TRBV30
cdr3_nt: TGTGCCTGGTCCACAGGGGATTCTGGAAACACCATATATTTT
cdr3_aa: CAWSTGDSGNTIYF

d_call: TRBD1
clone_size: few
j_call: TRBJ2-3
v_call: TRBV12-3/TRBV12-4
cdr3_nt: TGTGCCAGCGGACAGGGCAGCACAGATACGCAGTATTTT
cdr3_aa: CASGQGSTDTQYF

d_call: TRBD2
clone_size: .
j_call: TRBJ2-3
v_call: TRBV3-1/TRBV3-2
cdr3_nt: TGTGCCAGCAGGCAGGGACTAGCAACAGATACGCAGTATTTT
cdr3_aa: CASRQGLATDTQYF

d_call: .
clone_size: once
j_call: TRBJ2-3
v_call: TRBV7-2
cdr3_nt: TGTGCCAGCAGCTTATTCCGTGCCCATAGCACAGATACGCAGTATTTT
cdr3_aa: CASSLFRAHSTDTQYF

d_call: .
clone_size: .
j_call: TRBJ2-3
v_call: TRBV18
cdr3_nt: TGTGCCAGCTCACGCGGGACAAGCACAGATACGCAGTATTTT
cdr3_aa: CASSRGTSTDTQYF

d_call: TRBD1
clone_size: .
j_call: TRBJ2-5
v_call: TRBV19
cdr3_nt: TGTGCCAGTGGGACAGGGGGAATAGAGACCCAGTACTTC
cdr3_aa: CASGTGGIETQYF

d_call: TRBD1
clone_size: .
j_call: TRBJ1-4
v_call: TRBV30
cdr3_nt: TGTGCCTGGTCCAAAGGCGGGACAGGGGGCGAAAAACTGTTTTTT
cdr3_aa: CAWSKGGTGGEKLFF

d_call: .
clone_size: .
j_call: TRBJ2-1
v_call: TRBV7-8
cdr3_nt: TGTGCCAGCAGCTCTCGACGGGACTCCTACAATGAGCAGTTCTTC
cdr3_aa: CASSSRRDSYNEQFF

d_call: .
clone_size: .
j_call: TRBJ2-5
v_call: TRBV5-4
cdr3_nt: TGTGCCAGCAGCTACCGGGCCCCGGAGGAGACCCAGTACTTC
cdr3_aa: CASSYRAPEETQYF

d_call: TRBD2
clone_size: once
j_call: TRBJ2-2
v_call: TRBV27
cdr3_nt: TGTGCCAGCAGTTCGCCGGGACTAGCGGGAGGTAAAGTCGGGGAGCTGTTTTTT
cdr3_aa: CASSSPGLAGGKVGELFF

d_call: .
clone_size: few
j_call: TRBJ2-1
v_call: TRBV11-2
cdr3_nt: TGTGCCAGCCGAGAGTCAAGCTCCTACAATGAGCAGTTCTTC
cdr3_aa: CASRESSSYNEQFF

d_call: .
clone_size: .
j_call: TRBJ2-1
v_call: TRBV5-1
cdr3_nt: TGCGCCAGCAGCAGAACCTCAGGTTACAATGAGCAGTTCTTC
cdr3_aa: CASSRTSGYNEQFF

d_call: TRBD2
clone_size: .
j_call: TRBJ2-1
v_call: TRBV7-6
cdr3_nt: TGTGCCAGCAGCTCAACTAGCGGGAGGATCGGGAAGCAGTTCTTC
cdr3_aa: CASSSTSGRIGKQFF

d_call: TRBD1
clone_size: few
j_call: TRBJ2-7
v_call: TRBV18
cdr3_nt: TGTGCCAGCTCACCAACGTATGGACAGGCCTCAACCTACGAGCAGTACTTC
cdr3_aa: CASSPTYGQASTYEQYF

d_call: .
clone_size: .
j_call: TRBJ2-7
v_call: TRBV18
cdr3_nt: TGTGCCAGCTCACCACCGATGGCACAAATAACCTACGAGCAGTACTTC
cdr3_aa: CASSPPMAQITYEQYF

d_call: TRBD1
clone_size: .
j_call: TRBJ1-1
v_call: TRBV27
cdr3_nt: TGTGCCAGCAGTTCCACCCGACAGGGTGGGAACACTGAAGCTTTCTTT
cdr3_aa: CASSSTRQGGNTEAFF

d_call: .
clone_size: .
j_call: TRBJ2-2
v_call: TRBV6-1
cdr3_nt: TGTGCCAGCAGTGATCGTACCCCCGGGGAGCTGTTTTTT
cdr3_aa: CASSDRTPGELFF